This T cell receptor (beta chain) was obtained from a study of T cells in Graves' hyperthyroidism and ophthalmopathy. If no ophthalmopathy progression occurred within 18 months, Graves' hyperthyroidism was stable. Hyperthyroidism had been newly diagnosed in patients aged 18 to 65, and its duration was under 2 months. Broader study findings: In validation, the model predicted ophthalmopathy. These predictions came a median about 6 months before onset. Clonotypes that were expanded in thyroid above 0.001 mostly appeared in blood too.

This clonotype was detected ten times or more. Its antigen is undetermined. Regions amplified from RNA transcripts were the TCR beta CDR3 regions. The study used the HTBI primer set for a first-round RT-PCR of the TCR CDR3. MiXCR was run by TCRdb on the multiplex PCR reads, yielding one entry per CDR3 protein. The data hold around 580,000 distinct CDR3 sequences, with 40% to 55% observed a single time. The source is a woman aged 18-29 years with Graves' hyperthyroidism. Sequencing was done on a sample of peripheral blood or thyroid tissue (not recorded which).

The CDR3 loop reads CASSESRGDQETQYF. The CDR3 DNA reads TGTGCCAGCAGTGAAAGCAGGGGGGACCAAGAGACCCAGTACTTC. The chain couples TRBV25-1 to TRBJ2-5, with D perhaps matching TRBD1 (7 bases). With 2 bases removed from V and 0 bases from J, the gap between germline ends came to 10 bases. Per the germline V gene, CDR1 is MGHDK and CDR2 is SYGVNS. The CDR3 is made up of 15 amino acids.